This T cell receptor (beta chain) was retrieved from a study of shared clonotypes between healthy human individuals. Method: immunoSEQ multiplex PCR; TCRdb's copy keeps in-frame clones and lacks some. The sample carries 2 million to 3 million clones, roughly 93% recorded once. CD4+ cell separation produced CD45RA+ naive and CD45RA-negative memory subsets. The study, taken as a whole, reports: Some clonotypes were shared by all four sorted-subset donors, while others were not shared. The non-shared ones had lower generation probabilities than the shared ones. What naive subsets generally showed was a larger estimated richness than memory subsets showed.

In germline, CDR1 is SGHAT, CDR2 FQNNGV. The CDR3 sequence is 15 residues long. Trimming took 5 bases from V and 4 from J, leaving 18 bases between them. Concerning this clone itself: The target antigen is unknown.

This sequence joins TRBV11-2 and TRBJ2-7; tentatively, D is TRBD2 (6 bases). Sequencing used naive CD4+ T cells from PBMCs. Subset meaning: CD45RA+ positively selected. This sequence originates from a man aged 18-30 years in good health. Some clones in this sample may be carry-over from other donors' samples. CDR3 loop: CASSAVGAGMYEQYF. The CDR3 coding sequence is TGTGCCAGCAGCGCCGTCGGCGCGGGAATGTACGAGCAGTACTTC.